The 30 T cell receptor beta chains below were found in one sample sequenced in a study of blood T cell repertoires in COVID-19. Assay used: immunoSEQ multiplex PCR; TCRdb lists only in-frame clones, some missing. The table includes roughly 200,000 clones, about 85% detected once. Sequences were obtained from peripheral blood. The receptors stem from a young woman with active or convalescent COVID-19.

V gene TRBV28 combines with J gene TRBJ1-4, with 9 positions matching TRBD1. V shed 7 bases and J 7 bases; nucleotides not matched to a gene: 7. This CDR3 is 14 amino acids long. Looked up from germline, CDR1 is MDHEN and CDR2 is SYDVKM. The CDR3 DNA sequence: TGTGCCAGCAAACGAGGGACAGGGATTGAAAAACTGTTTTTT. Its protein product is CASKRGTGIEKLFF.

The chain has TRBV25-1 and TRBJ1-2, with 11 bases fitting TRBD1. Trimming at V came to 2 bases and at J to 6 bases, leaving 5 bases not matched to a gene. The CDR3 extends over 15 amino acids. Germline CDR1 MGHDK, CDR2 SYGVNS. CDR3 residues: CASSEPGTGGNGYTF. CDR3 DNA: TGTGCCAGCAGTGAACCCGGGACAGGGGGAAATGGCTACACCTTC.

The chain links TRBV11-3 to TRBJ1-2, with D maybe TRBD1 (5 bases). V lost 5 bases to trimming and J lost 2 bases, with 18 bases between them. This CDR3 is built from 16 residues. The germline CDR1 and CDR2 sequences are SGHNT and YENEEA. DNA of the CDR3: TGTGCCAGCAGCCCGGGACCTGGGGAGGGCAACTATGGCTACACCTTC. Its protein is CASSPGPGEGNYGYTF.

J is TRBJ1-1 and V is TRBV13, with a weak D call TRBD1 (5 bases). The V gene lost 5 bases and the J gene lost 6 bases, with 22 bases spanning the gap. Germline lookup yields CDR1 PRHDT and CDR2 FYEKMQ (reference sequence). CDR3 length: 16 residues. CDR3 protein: CASSNGHPSFRSEAFF. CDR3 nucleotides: TGTGCCAGCAGCAACGGACATCCCTCTTTCAGGTCTGAAGCTTTCTTT.

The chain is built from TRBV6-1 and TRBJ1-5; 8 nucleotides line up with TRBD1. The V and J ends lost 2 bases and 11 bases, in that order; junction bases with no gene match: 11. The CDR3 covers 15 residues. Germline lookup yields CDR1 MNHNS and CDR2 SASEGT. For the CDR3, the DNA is TGTGCCAGCAGTGAACAGGGGACAGGAGGAAGAGCCCAGCATTTT. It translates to CASSEQGTGGRAQHF.

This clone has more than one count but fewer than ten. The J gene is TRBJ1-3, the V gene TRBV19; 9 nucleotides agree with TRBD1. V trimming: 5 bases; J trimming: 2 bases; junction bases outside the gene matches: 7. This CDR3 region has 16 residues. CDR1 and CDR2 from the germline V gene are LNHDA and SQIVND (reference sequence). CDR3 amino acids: CASSVQGARTGNTIYF. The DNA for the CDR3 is TGTGCCAGTAGTGTACAGGGGGCGCGGACTGGAAACACCATATATTTT.

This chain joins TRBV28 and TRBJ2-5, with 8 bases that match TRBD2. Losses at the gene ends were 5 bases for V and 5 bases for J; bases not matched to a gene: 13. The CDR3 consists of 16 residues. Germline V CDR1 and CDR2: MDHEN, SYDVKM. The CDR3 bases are TGTGCCAGCAGTGATAACTCCCACGGGGGGGCCGAGACCCAGTACTTC. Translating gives CASSDNSHGGAETQYF.

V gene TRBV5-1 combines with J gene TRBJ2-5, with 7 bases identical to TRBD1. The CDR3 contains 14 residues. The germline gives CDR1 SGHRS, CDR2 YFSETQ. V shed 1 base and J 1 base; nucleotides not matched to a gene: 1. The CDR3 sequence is CASSLTGAQETQYF. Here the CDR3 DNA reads TGCGCCAGCAGCTTGACAGGGGCCCAAGAGACCCAGTACTTC.

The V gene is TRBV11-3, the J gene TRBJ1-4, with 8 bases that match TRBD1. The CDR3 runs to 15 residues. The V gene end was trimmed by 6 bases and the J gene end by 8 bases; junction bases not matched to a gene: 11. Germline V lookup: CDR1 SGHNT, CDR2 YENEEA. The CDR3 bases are TGTGCCAGCAGTCCAGGGGACAGGACTCAGGAAAAACTGTTTTTT. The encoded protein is CASSPGDRTQEKLFF.

The chain's CDR3 is CASSRPSGGHTGELFF. The CDR3 DNA reads as TGTGCCAGCAGCCGCCCCAGCGGGGGTCACACCGGGGAGCTGTTTTTT. This chain uses TRBV4-2 with TRBJ2-2; 8 nucleotides align to TRBD2. The germline gives CDR1 LGHNA, CDR2 YNFKEQ. The ends lost 4 bases at V and 3 bases at J; junction bases unmatched: 7. This CDR3 comprises 16 residues.

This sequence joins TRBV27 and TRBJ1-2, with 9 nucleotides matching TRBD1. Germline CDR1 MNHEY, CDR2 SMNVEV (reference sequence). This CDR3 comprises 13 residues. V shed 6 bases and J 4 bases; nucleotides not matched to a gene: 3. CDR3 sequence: CASSGQGRYGYTF. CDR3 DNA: TGTGCCAGCAGCGGACAGGGGCGCTATGGCTACACCTTC.

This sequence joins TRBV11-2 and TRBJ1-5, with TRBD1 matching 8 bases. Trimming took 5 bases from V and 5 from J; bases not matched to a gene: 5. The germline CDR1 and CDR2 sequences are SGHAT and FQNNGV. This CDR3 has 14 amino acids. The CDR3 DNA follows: TGTGCCAGCAGCCAGGACAGGGTAGATCAGCCCCAGCATTTT. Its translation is CASSQDRVDQPQHF.

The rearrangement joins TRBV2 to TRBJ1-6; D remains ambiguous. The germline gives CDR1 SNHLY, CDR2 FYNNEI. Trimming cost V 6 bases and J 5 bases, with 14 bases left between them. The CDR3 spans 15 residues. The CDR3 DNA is TGTGCCAGCAGGGGTAGGCCGACTAATAATTCACCCCTCCACTTT. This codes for CASRGRPTNNSPLHF. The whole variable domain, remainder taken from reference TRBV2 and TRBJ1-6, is EPEVTQTPSHQVTQMGQEVILRCVPISNHLYFYWYRQILGQKVEFLVSFYNNEISEKSEIFDDQFSVERPDGSNFTLKIRSTKLEDSAMYFCASRGRPTNNSPLHFGNGTRLTVT.

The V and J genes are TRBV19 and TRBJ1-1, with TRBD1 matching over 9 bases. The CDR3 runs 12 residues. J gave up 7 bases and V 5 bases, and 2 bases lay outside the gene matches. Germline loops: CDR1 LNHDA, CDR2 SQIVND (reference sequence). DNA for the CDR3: TGTGCCAGTAGTCTGACAGGGGGTGAAGCTTTCTTT. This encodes CASSLTGGEAFF.

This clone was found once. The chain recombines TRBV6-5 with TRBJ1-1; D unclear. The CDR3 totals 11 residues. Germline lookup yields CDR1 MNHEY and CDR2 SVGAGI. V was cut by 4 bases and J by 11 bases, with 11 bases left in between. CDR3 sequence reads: CASSSKRWAFF. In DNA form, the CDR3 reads TGTGCCAGCAGTTCCAAGAGGTGGGCTTTCTTT.

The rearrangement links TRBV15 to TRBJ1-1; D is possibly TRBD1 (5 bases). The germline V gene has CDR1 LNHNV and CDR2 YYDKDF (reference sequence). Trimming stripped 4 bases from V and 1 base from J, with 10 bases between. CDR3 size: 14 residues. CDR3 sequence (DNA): TGTGCCACCAGCATCCAGGGCCCGAACACTGAAGCTTTCTTT. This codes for CATSIQGPNTEAFF.

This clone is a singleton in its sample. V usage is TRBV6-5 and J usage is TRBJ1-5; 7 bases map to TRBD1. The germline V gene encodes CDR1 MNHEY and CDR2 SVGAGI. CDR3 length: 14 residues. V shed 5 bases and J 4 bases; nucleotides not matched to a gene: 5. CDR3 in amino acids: CASSNTDRNQPQHF. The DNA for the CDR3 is TGTGCCAGCAGTAACACGGACAGGAATCAGCCCCAGCATTTT.

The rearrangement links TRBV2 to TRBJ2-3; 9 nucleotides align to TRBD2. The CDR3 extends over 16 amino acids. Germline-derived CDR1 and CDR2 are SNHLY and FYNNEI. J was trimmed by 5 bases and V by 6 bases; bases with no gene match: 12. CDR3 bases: TGTGCCAGCAGCACCGAGTTAGCGGGAGTTCAAGATACGCAGTATTTT. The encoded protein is CASSTELAGVQDTQYF.

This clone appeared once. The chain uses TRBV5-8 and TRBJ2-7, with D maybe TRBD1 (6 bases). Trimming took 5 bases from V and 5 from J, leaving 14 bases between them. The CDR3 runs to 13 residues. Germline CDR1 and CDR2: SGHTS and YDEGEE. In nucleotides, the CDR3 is TGTGCCAGCAGTCTGGCCAGGGGTAACGAGCAGTACTTC. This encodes CASSLARGNEQYF. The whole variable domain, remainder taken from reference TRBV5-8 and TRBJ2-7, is EAGVTQSPTHLIKTRGQQATLRCSPISGHTSVYWYQQALGLGLQFLLWYDEGEERNRGNFPPRFSGRQFPNYSSELNVNALELEDSALYLCASSLARGNEQYFGPGTRLTVT.

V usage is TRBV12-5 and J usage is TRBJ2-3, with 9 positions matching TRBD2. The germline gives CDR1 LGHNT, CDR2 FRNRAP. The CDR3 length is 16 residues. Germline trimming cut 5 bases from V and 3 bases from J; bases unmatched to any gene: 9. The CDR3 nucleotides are TGTGCTAGTGGTCCTCGCTCTAGCGGGGAGACAGATACGCAGTATTTT. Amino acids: CASGPRSSGETDTQYF.

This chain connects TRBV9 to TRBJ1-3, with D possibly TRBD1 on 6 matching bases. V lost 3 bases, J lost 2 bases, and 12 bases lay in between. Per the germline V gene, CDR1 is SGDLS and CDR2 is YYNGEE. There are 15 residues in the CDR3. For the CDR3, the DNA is TGTGCCAGCAGCGAAACCAGGACAGCTGGAAACACCATATATTTT. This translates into CASSETRTAGNTIYF.

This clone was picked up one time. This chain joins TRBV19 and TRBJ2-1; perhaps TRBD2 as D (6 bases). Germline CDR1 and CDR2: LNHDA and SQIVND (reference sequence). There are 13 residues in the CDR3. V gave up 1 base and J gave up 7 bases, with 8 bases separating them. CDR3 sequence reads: CASSIGRGNEQFF. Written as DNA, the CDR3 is TGTGCCAGTAGTATAGGGCGGGGAAATGAGCAGTTCTTC.

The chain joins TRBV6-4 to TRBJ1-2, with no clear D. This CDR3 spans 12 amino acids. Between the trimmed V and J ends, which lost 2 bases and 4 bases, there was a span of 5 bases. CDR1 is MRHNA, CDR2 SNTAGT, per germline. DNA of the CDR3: TGTGCCAGCAGTGACGGGAGCTATGGCTACACCTTC. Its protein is CASSDGSYGYTF.

CDR3 coding DNA: TGTGCCAGCAGACCGGAGGAGACCCAGTACTTC. This sequence encodes CASRPEETQYF. V gene TRBV2 combines with J gene TRBJ2-5; D is unclear. Between the trimmed V and J ends, which lost 6 bases and 5 bases, there was a span of 7 bases. This CDR3 spans 11 amino acids. The germline CDR1 and CDR2 sequences are SNHLY and FYNNEI. The whole variable domain, filled in from reference TRBV2 and TRBJ2-5, reads EPEVTQTPSHQVTQMGQEVILRCVPISNHLYFYWYRQILGQKVEFLVSFYNNEISEKSEIFDDQFSVERPDGSNFTLKIRSTKLEDSAMYFCASRPEETQYFGPGTRLLVL.

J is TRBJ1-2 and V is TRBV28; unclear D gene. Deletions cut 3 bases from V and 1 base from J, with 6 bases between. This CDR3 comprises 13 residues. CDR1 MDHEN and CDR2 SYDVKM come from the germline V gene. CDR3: CASSLQVNYGYTF. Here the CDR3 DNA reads TGTGCCAGCAGTTTGCAGGTTAACTATGGCTACACCTTC.

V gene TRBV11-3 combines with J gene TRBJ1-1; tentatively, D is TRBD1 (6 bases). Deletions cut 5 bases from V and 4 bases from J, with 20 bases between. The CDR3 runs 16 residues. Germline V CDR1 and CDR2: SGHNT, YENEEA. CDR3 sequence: CASSTQGLGYGTEAFF. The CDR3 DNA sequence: TGTGCCAGCAGCACCCAGGGGTTGGGTTATGGCACTGAAGCTTTCTTT.

This chain's CDR3 is CASKLDTIYF. CDR3 sequence (DNA): TGTGCCAGCAAACTGGACACCATATATTTT. The V call is TRBV19, the J call TRBJ1-3; D is uncertain. Looked up from germline, CDR1 is LNHDA and CDR2 is SQIVND (reference sequence). This CDR3 is 10 amino acids long. V lost 9 bases and J 8 bases, leaving 8 bases between the germline ends.

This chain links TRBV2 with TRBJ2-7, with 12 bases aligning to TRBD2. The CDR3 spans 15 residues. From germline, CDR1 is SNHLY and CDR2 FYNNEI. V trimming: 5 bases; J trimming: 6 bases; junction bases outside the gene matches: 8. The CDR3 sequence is CASSSGLAGNSEQYF. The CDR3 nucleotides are TGTGCCAGCAGTTCAGGACTAGCGGGAAATTCCGAGCAGTACTTC.

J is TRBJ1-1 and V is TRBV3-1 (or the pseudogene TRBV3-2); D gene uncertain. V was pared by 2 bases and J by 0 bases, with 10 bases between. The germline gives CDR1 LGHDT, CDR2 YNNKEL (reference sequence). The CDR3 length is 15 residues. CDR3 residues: CASSQWRRMNTEAFF. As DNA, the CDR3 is TGTGCCAGCAGCCAATGGCGCAGGATGAACACTGAAGCTTTCTTT.

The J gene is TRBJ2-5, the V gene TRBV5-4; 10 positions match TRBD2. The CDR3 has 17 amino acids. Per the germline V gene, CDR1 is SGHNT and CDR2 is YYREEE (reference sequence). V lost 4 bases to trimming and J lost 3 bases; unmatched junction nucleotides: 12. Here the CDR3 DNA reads TGTGCCAGCAGCATTCCGGGACTAGCGACCAATAAAGAGACCCAGTACTTC. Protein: CASSIPGLATNKETQYF.